This T cell receptor (beta chain) was retrieved from a study of chemoradiotherapy in HPV16-positive cancers. Germline values: CDR1 MGHRA, CDR2 YSYEKL. V lost 0 bases, J lost 6 bases, and 12 bases stayed unmatched. The CDR3 is 19 amino acids. Study findings and constraints: For HPV16-positive patients, expanding HPV-responsive T cells associated with longer recurrence-free survival. Non-HPV-specific T cells did not expand in tumors during treatment, whereas candidate HPV-specific clones and E7-related motifs did. The functional HPV-specific definition rests on just a couple of HPV16-positive patients.

Regarding this clone: No antigen is known for it.

Data came from immunoSEQ multiplex PCR; TCRdb stores just in-frame clones and leaves some out. The repertoire has 15,000 or so clones, just under 70% of them found once; the top ten carry approximately 18%. The material was obtained from a patient who underwent chemoradiotherapy. This TCR was recovered from a human donor with HPV-associated anogenital cancer. The chain has TRBV4-1 and TRBJ1-5, with 12 bases lining up with TRBD1. CDR3 amino acids: CASSQEYRVGQGAGQPQHF. The DNA of the CDR3 is TGCGCCAGCAGCCAAGAGTATCGGGTGGGACAGGGGGCAGGTCAGCCCCAGCATTTT.